The next 2 T cell receptor beta chains were all read from a single sample in a study of blood T cells in healthy people across ages. Using a J-beta primer mix together with a sample-barcoded 5' primer, a second PCR was run for roughly 6 to 12 cycles. TCRdb independently ran MiXCR on the 5' RACE reads; one entry per CDR3 protein. The sample lists some 670,000 distinct CDR3 sequences, 40% to 65% occurring once. Sequencing was performed on blood. These TCRs come from a woman over 75 in good health.

This sequence joins TRBV7-9 and TRBJ2-5; D call uncertain. The DNA end is more similar to TRBJ2-7, so the J call may be wrong. CDR1 and CDR2 from the germline V gene are SEHNR and FQNEAQ (reference sequence). The CDR3 loop spans 13 amino acids. The CDR3 DNA follows: TGTGCCAGCAGCTTAGACAGCCCCCACGAGCAGTACTTC. It codes for CASSLDSPHEQYF.

This clonotype appeared many times. V gene TRBV5-4 combines with J gene TRBJ2-1; 8 bases fit TRBD2. CDR3 size: 16 residues. Germline V CDR1 and CDR2: SGHNT, YYREEE (reference sequence). J was trimmed by 7 bases and V by 5 bases; bases with no gene match: 14. The CDR3 sequence is CASRPGGSGVKNEQFF. In DNA form, the CDR3 reads TGTGCCAGCAGGCCTGGTGGTAGCGGGGTGAAGAATGAGCAGTTCTTC.